These 22 T cell receptor beta chains were sequenced from one sample in a study of T cells in placental villitis. Using the immunoSEQ v4 bias-controlled multiplex PCR assay, run blinded to group allocation, TCR-beta CDR3 regions were amplified from genomic DNA. Not all clones reach the TCRdb copy of this immuneACCESS table, which keeps in-frame sequences only. Checked studies attribute under half of the gap to unresolved V genes and leave the rest unexplained. This sample lists 3,000 to 3,500 clones; 60% to 80% were detected once. Clones ranked in the top ten supply 18% of the sample. What was sequenced was placental tissue containing maternal and fetal cells. These receptors were obtained from a human patient with infectious villitis; the placental T cells may come from both mother and fetus.

The CDR3 is CAISLPGLAISSSYNEQFF. The CDR3 region has the DNA TGTGCCATCAGCCTACCGGGACTAGCGATTTCGAGCTCCTACAATGAGCAGTTCTTC. The chain is built from TRBV10-3 and TRBJ2-1, with 10 nucleotides matching TRBD2. Germline V gene lookup returns CDR1 ENHRY and CDR2 SYGVKD. V was pared by 6 bases and J by 0 bases, with 14 bases of the junction left unmatched. CDR3 length equals 19 residues.

The chain uses TRBV10-2 and TRBJ1-2, with D maybe TRBD1 (5 bases). Germline CDR1 reads WSHSY; CDR2 reads SAAADI. This CDR3 region has 13 residues. V shed 7 bases and J shed 2 bases, with 11 bases lying between them. Here the CDR3 DNA reads TGCGCCAGCACCTGGGACTCCAACTATGGCTACACCTTC. It specifies CASTWDSNYGYTF.

The gene calls are TRBV6-5 and TRBJ2-5; no firm D call. CDR1 MNHEY and CDR2 SVGAGI come from the germline V gene. V was shortened by 2 bases and J by 5 bases, with 12 bases between the two germline ends. CDR3 length: 14 residues. The chain's CDR3 is CASSYGQSGETQYF. Written as DNA, the CDR3 is TGTGCCAGCAGTTACGGGCAGTCCGGTGAGACCCAGTACTTC.

CDR3 sequence reads: CASSISETGNQPQHF. The CDR3 DNA sequence: TGTGCCAGCAGCATCTCCGAAACCGGCAATCAGCCCCAGCATTTT. The chain carries TRBV21-1 and TRBJ1-5. TRBV21-1 is a known pseudogene. The CDR3 is made up of 15 amino acids.

This clone counts as large (0.1 to 1%). This rearrangement joins TRBV12-3 or TRBV12-4 to TRBJ1-2; no clear D. The CDR3 covers 11 residues. V was clipped by 10 bases and J by 4 bases, with 10 bases between them. CDR3 sequence: CATSYSYGYTF. The DNA for the CDR3 is TGTGCCACCTCCTACAGCTATGGCTACACCTTC.

The chain recombines TRBV4-1 with TRBJ2-3; the D is unclear. The germline V and J ends were trimmed by 2 bases and 0 bases, with 6 bases remaining between them. The V gene's germline CDR1 is MGHRA and CDR2 YSYEKL. The length of the CDR3 is 14 residues. CDR3 nucleotide sequence: TGCGCCAGCAGCCAATTGGGCAGCACAGATACGCAGTATTTT. This codes for CASSQLGSTDTQYF.

Details on this clone: A much larger clone lies one base from this, so it may be a read error. The same CDR3 also results from other DNA sequences found in this sample. The chain links TRBV4-3 to TRBJ2-7, with TRBD2 matching over 8 bases. V shed 0 bases and J 3 bases; nucleotides not matched to a gene: 4. Germline V CDR1 and CDR2: LGHNA, YSLEER. CDR3 length: 15 amino acids. The CDR3 sequence: CASSQESGGGYEQYF. CDR3 in DNA: TGCGCCAGCAGCCAAGAATCCGGGGGGGGCTACGAGCAGTACTTC.

This clone showed up just a few times. This sequence joins TRBV18 and TRBJ1-5; a weak D match, TRBD1 (5 bases). Looked up from germline, CDR1 is KGHSH and CDR2 is LQKENI. The V gene lost 2 bases and the J gene lost 4 bases, with 15 bases spanning the gap. The CDR3 loop spans 16 amino acids. CDR3 region: CASSPKVSRENQPQHF. Here the CDR3 DNA reads TGTGCCAGCTCACCAAAAGTTTCCAGGGAGAATCAGCCCCAGCATTTT. The full variable domain, completed using reference TRBV18 and TRBJ1-5, is NAGVMQNPRHLVRRRGQEARLRCSPMKGHSHVYWYRQLPEEGLKFMVYLQKENIIDESGMPKERFSAEFPKEGPSILRIQQVVRGDSAAYFCASSPKVSRENQPQHFGDGTRLSIL.

This chain connects TRBV6-1 to TRBJ1-5; TRBD1 matches at 8 bases. With 0 bases clipped from V and 8 bases from J, the junction kept 6 bases outside the gene matches. This CDR3 has 15 amino acids. Germline CDR1 and CDR2: MNHNS and SASEGT. CDR3 loop: CASSEASDRVKPQHF. CDR3 nucleotide sequence: TGTGCCAGCAGTGAAGCATCGGACAGGGTTAAGCCCCAGCATTTT.

The V and J genes are TRBV3-1 (or the pseudogene TRBV3-2) and TRBJ2-3, with no clear D. Germline CDR1 and CDR2: LGHDT and YNNKEL (reference sequence). V was cut by 1 base and J by 1 base, with 9 bases left in between. This CDR3 is built from 15 residues. Here the CDR3 reads CASSQGLRGTDTQYF. The CDR3 coding sequence is TGTGCCAGCAGCCAAGGGCTCCGAGGCACAGATACGCAGTATTTT.

The chain joins TRBV7-9 to TRBJ2-7; 8 bases agree with TRBD1. Per the germline V gene, CDR1 is SEHNR and CDR2 is FQNEAQ (reference sequence). This CDR3 has 14 amino acids. Trimming cost V 5 bases and J 0 bases; bases outside gene matches: 3. DNA of the CDR3: TGTGCCAGCAGCCTAGGGACAGGCTCCTACGAGCAGTACTTC. It translates to CASSLGTGSYEQYF.

This clone was picked up a small number of times. This chain joins TRBV7-2 and TRBJ2-2, with a possible D match to TRBD1 (5 bases). The CDR3 is 15 residues long. Trimming took off 7 bases at V and 1 base at J, with 13 bases between the two ends. The germline V gene has CDR1 SGHTA and CDR2 FQGNSA. CDR3 in DNA: TGTGCCAGCACCCAGGCAAGGGGGAACACCGGGGAGCTGTTTTTT. As protein: CASTQARGNTGELFF.

J is TRBJ1-2 and V is TRBV28; no firm D call. V lost 5 bases, J lost 3 bases, and 1 base lay in between. CDR1 MDHEN and CDR2 SYDVKM come from the germline V gene. The CDR3 loop spans 10 amino acids. CDR3 loop: CASSDYGYTF. The DNA for the CDR3 is TGTGCCAGCAGTGACTATGGCTACACCTTC.

The chain joins TRBV5-5 to TRBJ1-2; the D is unclear. Trimming left V 8 bases short and J 0 bases short, with 14 bases between. The CDR3 has 14 amino acids. CDR1 is SGHKS and CDR2 is YYEKEE in the germline V gene (reference sequence). Here the CDR3 reads CASNPDIANYGYTF. The CDR3 DNA reads as TGTGCCAGTAACCCTGACATAGCTAACTATGGCTACACCTTC.

The chain has TRBV5-1 and TRBJ1-3; 7 nucleotides match TRBD1. Trimming removed 5 bases from V and 0 bases from J; junction bases left unmatched: 11. This CDR3 is 17 amino acids long. CDR1 is SGHRS and CDR2 is YFSETQ in the germline V gene. The CDR3 nucleotides are TGCGCCAGCAGTCAAGGGGGCCGGTTTCTCTCTGGAAACACCATATATTTT. The encoded protein is CASSQGGRFLSGNTIYF.

The gene calls are TRBV18 and TRBJ1-2; 7 nucleotides match TRBD1. The CDR3 contains 14 residues. Germline CDR1 is KGHSH and CDR2 is LQKENI. Germline trimming cut 3 bases from V and 2 bases from J; bases unmatched to any gene: 3. The CDR3 protein is CASSPTGTNYGYTF. The CDR3 coding sequence is TGTGCCAGCTCACCGACAGGGACCAACTATGGCTACACCTTC.

The rearrangement links TRBV19 to TRBJ1-2; the D gene is possibly TRBD1 (5 bases). Germline V gene data show CDR1 as LNHDA and CDR2 as SQIVND (reference sequence). The CDR3 consists of 12 residues. Trimming left V 6 bases short and J 6 bases short, with 11 bases between. CDR3 region: CASRTRRDGYTF. DNA of the CDR3: TGTGCCAGTAGGACCCGCAGGGATGGCTACACCTTC. Filled out from reference TRBV19 and TRBJ1-2, the complete variable domain reads DGGITQSPKYLFRKEGQNVTLSCEQNLNHDAMYWYRQDPGQGLRLIYYSQIVNDFQKGDIAEGYSVSREKKESFPLTVTSAQKNPTAFYLCASRTRRDGYTFGSGTRLTVV.

The chain is built from TRBV3-1 (or the pseudogene TRBV3-2) and TRBJ1-4; possibly TRBD1 for D (5 bases). CDR3 length equals 15 residues. V lost 4 bases to trimming and J lost 7 bases, with 16 bases between them. The germline CDR1 and CDR2 sequences are LGHDT and YNNKEL (reference sequence). DNA for the CDR3: TGTGCCAGCAGCCTTCCCGGGGCCGAGGGTGAAAAACTGTTTTTT. Its translation is CASSLPGAEGEKLFF.

The CDR3 region is CASSVGTSIQDTQYF. CDR3 DNA sequence: TGTGCCAGCAGCGTCGGGACTAGCATCCAAGATACGCAGTATTTT. The rearrangement uses TRBV9 and TRBJ2-3, with 9 bases fitting TRBD2. Germline V gene data show CDR1 as SGDLS and CDR2 as YYNGEE. V was pared by 2 bases and J by 5 bases, with 6 bases of the junction left unmatched. This CDR3 is 15 amino acids long.

J is TRBJ2-4 and V is TRBV6-2 or TRBV6-3; tentatively, D is TRBD1 or TRBD2 (6 bases each). V was trimmed by 0 bases and J by 2 bases, leaving 20 bases between them. CDR1 is MNHEY and CDR2 is SVGEGT in the germline V gene. The CDR3 has 19 residues. The CDR3 reads CASSYSIVGGRGSKNIQYF. The DNA of the CDR3 is TGTGCCAGCAGTTACTCGATAGTGGGGGGCCGGGGGTCCAAAAACATTCAGTACTTC.

This clone came up once. DNA for the CDR3: TGTGCCAGCAGCGTGGGGGATGGTCAGCCCCAGCATTTT. Its protein product is CASSVGDGQPQHF. The V and J genes are TRBV7-8 and TRBJ1-5; D is perhaps TRBD1 (5 bases). The germline V gene encodes CDR1 SGHVS and CDR2 FQNEAQ. The CDR3 contains 13 residues. Trimming removed 5 bases from V and 6 bases from J, with 11 bases in between.

A few counts support this clone. The V gene is TRBV5-1, the J gene TRBJ2-1; D is ambiguous. V dropped 0 bases and J dropped 7 bases, with 5 bases sitting between them. The germline V gene encodes CDR1 SGHRS and CDR2 YFSETQ. CDR3 length: 12 amino acids. The CDR3 loop reads CASSLDWNEQFF. CDR3 DNA sequence: TGCGCCAGCAGCTTGGATTGGAATGAGCAGTTCTTC.